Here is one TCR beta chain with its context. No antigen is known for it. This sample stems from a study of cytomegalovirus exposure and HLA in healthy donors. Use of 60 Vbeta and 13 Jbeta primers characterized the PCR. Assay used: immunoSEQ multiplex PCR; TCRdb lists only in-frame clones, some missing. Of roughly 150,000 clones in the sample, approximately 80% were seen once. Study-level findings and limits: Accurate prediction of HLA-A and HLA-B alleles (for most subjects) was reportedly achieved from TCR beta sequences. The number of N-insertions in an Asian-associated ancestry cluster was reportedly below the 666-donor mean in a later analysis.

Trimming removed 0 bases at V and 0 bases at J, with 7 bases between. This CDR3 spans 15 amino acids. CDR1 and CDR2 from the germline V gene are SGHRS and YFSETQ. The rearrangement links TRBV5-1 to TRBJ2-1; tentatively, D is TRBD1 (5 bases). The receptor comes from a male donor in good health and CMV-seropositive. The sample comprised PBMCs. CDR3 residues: CASSLGGFSYNEQFF. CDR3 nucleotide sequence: TGCGCCAGCAGCTTGGGGGGCTTCTCCTACAATGAGCAGTTCTTC.